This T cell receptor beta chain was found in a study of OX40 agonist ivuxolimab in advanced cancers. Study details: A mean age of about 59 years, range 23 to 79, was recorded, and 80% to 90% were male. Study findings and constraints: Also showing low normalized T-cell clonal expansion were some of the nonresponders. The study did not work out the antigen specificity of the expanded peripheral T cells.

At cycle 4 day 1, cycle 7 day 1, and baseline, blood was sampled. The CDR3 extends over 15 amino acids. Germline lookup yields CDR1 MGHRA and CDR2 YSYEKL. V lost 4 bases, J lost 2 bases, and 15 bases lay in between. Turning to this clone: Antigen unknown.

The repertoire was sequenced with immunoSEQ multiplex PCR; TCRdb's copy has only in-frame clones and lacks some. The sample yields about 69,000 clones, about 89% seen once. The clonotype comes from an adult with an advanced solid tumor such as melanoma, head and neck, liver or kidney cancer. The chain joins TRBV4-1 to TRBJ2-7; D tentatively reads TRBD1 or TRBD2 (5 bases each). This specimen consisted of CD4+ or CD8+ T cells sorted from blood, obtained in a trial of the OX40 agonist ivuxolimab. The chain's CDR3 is CASSRQNVGAYEQYF. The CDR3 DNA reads TGCGCCAGCAGCCGTCAGAACGTGGGGGCCTACGAGCAGTACTTC.